What follows are 29 T cell receptor beta chains derived from one specimen sequenced in a study of blood T cell repertoires in COVID-19. TCRdb's copy holds only in-frame clones and misses some; the assay was immunoSEQ multiplex PCR. The data show around 450,000 clones, 75% to 90% seen once. Sequencing was performed on peripheral blood. The receptors were sampled from a woman in her 30s with acute or convalescent COVID-19.

This chain connects TRBV9 to TRBJ2-1; 13 bases fit TRBD2. The CDR3 is 16 amino acids. Germline V lookup: CDR1 SGDLS, CDR2 YYNGEE. Unmatched junction bases numbered 2, after V lost 0 bases and J lost 5 bases. CDR3 sequence reads: CASSVGGLAGNNEQFF. The CDR3 region has the DNA TGTGCCAGCAGCGTAGGGGGACTAGCGGGGAACAATGAGCAGTTCTTC. Full variable domain (remainder filled in from reference TRBV9 and TRBJ2-1): DSGVTQTPKHLITATGQRVTLRCSPRSGDLSVYWYQQSLDQGLQFLIQYYNGEERAKGNILERFSAQQFPDLHSELNLSSLELGDSALYFCASSVGGLAGNNEQFFGPGTRLTVL.

Here the CDR3 reads CASSVGTSCSDEQYF. The CDR3 coding sequence is TGTGCCAGCAGCGTCGGGACTAGCTGTTCCGACGAGCAGTACTTC. This chain joins TRBV21-1 and TRBJ2-7; no DNA check was done on the table's D call, TRBD2. TRBV21-1 is deemed a pseudogene. The CDR3 sequence is 15 residues long.

The CDR3 sequence: CASETQANNEQFF. The CDR3 region has the DNA TGTGCCAGCGAGACTCAAGCGAACAATGAGCAGTTCTTC. The chain has TRBV2 and TRBJ2-1, with D unresolved. The CDR3 spans 13 residues. Germline V gene lookup returns CDR1 SNHLY and CDR2 FYNNEI. V shed 8 bases and J shed 5 bases, with 13 bases lying between them.

The rearrangement joins TRBV19 to TRBJ1-5; D is unclear. The CDR3 runs 15 residues. CDR1 is LNHDA and CDR2 is SQIVND in the germline V gene (reference sequence). The V end was cut by 3 bases, the J end by 7 bases, with 16 bases between. CDR3 DNA sequence: TGTGCCAGTAGTATTGGGAGGGATAGGGAACAGCCCCAGCATTTT. Its protein product is CASSIGRDREQPQHF.

The V and J genes are TRBV28 and TRBJ1-5; 9 bases are a match to TRBD1. Germline CDR1 reads MDHEN; CDR2 reads SYDVKM. J was trimmed by 7 bases and V by 5 bases; bases with no gene match: 9. The CDR3 extends over 15 amino acids. The CDR3 sequence: CASSMNTGGWQPQHF. In DNA, the CDR3 is TGTGCCAGCAGTATGAATACAGGGGGCTGGCAGCCCCAGCATTTT.

The chain links TRBV10-1 to TRBJ1-1; tentative D call: TRBD1 (6 bases). Germline values: CDR1 WNHNN, CDR2 SYGVQD (reference sequence). CDR3 size: 13 residues. Trimming shortened V by 6 bases and J by 1 base, and 9 bases separated the two germline ends. CDR3 in DNA: TGCGCCAGCAGATTGGACAGGAACACTGAAGCTTTCTTT. Translated, it gives CASRLDRNTEAFF.

This chain connects TRBV28 to TRBJ1-1; D is unresolved. The CDR3 length is 15 residues. CDR1 and CDR2 (germline): MDHEN, SYDVKM. The V end was cut by 8 bases, the J end by 4 bases, with 20 bases between. CDR3 sequence reads: CASREMGGLGTEAFF. CDR3 sequence (DNA): TGTGCCAGCCGCGAGATGGGAGGGTTGGGCACTGAAGCTTTCTTT.

The CDR3 bases are TGTGCCAGCAGTGCCGGGGGTGAGAATTCACCCCTCCACTTT. Translated: CASSAGGENSPLHF. The chain couples TRBV2 to TRBJ1-6; a weak D match, TRBD1 (5 bases). CDR3 length: 14 residues. Germline loops: CDR1 SNHLY, CDR2 FYNNEI. Trimming cost V 4 bases and J 7 bases, with 11 bases left between them.

The gene calls are TRBV5-4 and TRBJ2-7; tentative D call: TRBD2 (6 bases). V was pared by 5 bases and J by 0 bases, with 15 bases between. Germline CDR1 SGHNT, CDR2 YYREEE (reference sequence). The CDR3 runs 15 residues. The CDR3 DNA follows: TGTGCCAGCAGGCCCACGGGGGTTTACTCCTACGAGCAGTACTTC. Encoded protein: CASRPTGVYSYEQYF.

The chain combines TRBV27 with TRBJ1-2, with 9 bases matching TRBD1. The CDR3 has 14 residues. The V gene's germline CDR1 is MNHEY and CDR2 SMNVEV (reference sequence). V lost 5 bases to trimming and J lost 1 base; unmatched junction nucleotides: 2. CDR3 in amino acids: CASSRTGVNYGYTF. CDR3 in DNA: TGTGCCAGCAGTCGGACAGGGGTTAACTATGGCTACACCTTC.

The chain uses TRBV6-4 and TRBJ1-3; D is unresolved. Trimming left V 4 bases short and J 0 bases short, with 7 bases between. Germline V gene lookup returns CDR1 MRHNA and CDR2 SNTAGT. The CDR3 length is 14 residues. In nucleotides, the CDR3 is TGTGCCAGCAGTGCTATCAACTCTGGAAACACCATATATTTT. It translates to CASSAINSGNTIYF.

Here the CDR3 DNA reads TGTGCCAGTAGTGCAGGGGGTCACACTGAAGCTTTCTTT. This codes for CASSAGGHTEAFF. V is TRBV19 and J is TRBJ1-1; TRBD1 matches 7 bases. The junction had 3 bases not matched to a gene; V was cut back by 5 bases and J by 3 bases. There are 13 residues in the CDR3. Germline V gene lookup returns CDR1 LNHDA and CDR2 SQIVND (reference sequence).

This rearrangement joins TRBV7-6 to TRBJ1-1, with D hard to call. V lost 4 bases and J lost 1, with 13 bases in between. CDR1 is SGHVS and CDR2 is FNYEAQ in the germline V gene. CDR3 length equals 15 residues. The chain's CDR3 is CASSSQASGNTEAFF. CDR3 DNA: TGTGCCAGCAGCTCCCAAGCGTCTGGGAACACTGAAGCTTTCTTT.

The J gene is TRBJ1-2, the V gene TRBV7-6; D is perhaps TRBD1 (5 bases). The CDR3 extends over 13 amino acids. V was cut by 2 bases and J by 8 bases, with 12 bases left in between. CDR1 and CDR2 (germline): SGHVS, FNYEAQ. CDR3 bases: TGTGCCAGCAGCTTAACGCAGGGATCCGGCTACACCTTC. It translates to CASSLTQGSGYTF.

The chain uses TRBV4-1 and TRBJ2-1; possible D gene TRBD2, 5 bases. This CDR3 contains 17 residues. Germline assignment: CDR1 MGHRA and CDR2 YSYEKL. Trimming removed 2 bases from V and 8 bases from J, with 22 bases in between. The CDR3 sequence is CASSQKTALAPRHEQFF. Here the CDR3 DNA reads TGCGCCAGCAGCCAAAAAACAGCTCTAGCACCGAGACATGAGCAGTTCTTC.

The V gene is TRBV5-1, the J gene TRBJ2-7, with 9 positions matching TRBD1. The germline CDR1 and CDR2 sequences are SGHRS and YFSETQ. Trimming cost V 0 bases and J 4 bases; bases outside gene matches: 8. This CDR3 is 16 amino acids long. CDR3 DNA: TGCGCCAGCAGCTTGGAAAAGACAGGGGGGACTTACGAGCAGTACTTC. Amino acid sequence: CASSLEKTGGTYEQYF.

The rearrangement uses TRBV18 and TRBJ2-1; 10 nucleotides align to TRBD2. The trim removed 2 bases at V and 0 bases at J, leaving 13 bases unmatched. This CDR3 contains 20 residues. Germline V CDR1 and CDR2: KGHSH, LQKENI. CDR3 nucleotide sequence: TGTGCCAGCTCACCAATACAGGGGCCTAGCGGGGGAAGCTCCTACAATGAGCAGTTCTTC. Protein sequence: CASSPIQGPSGGSSYNEQFF.

The chain combines TRBV9 with TRBJ2-3; a possible D gene is TRBD1 (5 bases). Trimming shortened V by 4 bases and J by 4 bases, and 13 bases separated the two germline ends. CDR3 size: 14 residues. Germline CDR1 and CDR2: SGDLS and YYNGEE. CDR3 DNA: TGTGCCAGCAGCACCCACCAGGGTTCAGATACGCAGTATTTT. This gives the protein CASSTHQGSDTQYF.

The chain is built from TRBV19 and TRBJ2-1, with 12 bases lining up with TRBD2. Germline values: CDR1 LNHDA, CDR2 SQIVND (reference sequence). The J segment lost 2 bases and the V segment lost 8 bases, leaving 4 bases of the junction unmatched. The CDR3 contains 15 residues. CDR3 DNA: TGTGCCAGTTCTAGCGGGGGGGCCGCCTACAATGAGCAGTTCTTC. It translates to CASSSGGAAYNEQFF.

The rearrangement joins TRBV6-5 to TRBJ1-1; 10 nucleotides match TRBD1. The CDR3 consists of 15 residues. Germline V gene sequence: CDR1 MNHEY, CDR2 SVGAGI. V shed 3 bases, J shed 3 bases, and the junction held 4 bases outside the gene matches. The CDR3 loop is CASSYIGTGDTEAFF. The CDR3 DNA reads TGTGCCAGCAGTTATATCGGGACAGGGGACACTGAAGCTTTCTTT.

The J gene is TRBJ2-5, the V gene TRBV6-6, with 13 nucleotides matching TRBD2. Germline values: CDR1 MNHNY, CDR2 SVGAGI (reference sequence). The CDR3 consists of 15 residues. V trimming: 8 bases; J trimming: 0 bases; junction bases outside the gene matches: 3. DNA of the CDR3: TGTGCCAGCGGGGGACTAGCGGGAAACCAAGAGACCCAGTACTTC. Translation: CASGGLAGNQETQYF.

The chain joins TRBV10-2 to TRBJ2-7; possible D gene TRBD1, 7 bases. This CDR3 has 14 residues. Trimming pared 7 bases from V and 3 bases from J, leaving 16 bases between. The germline V gene has CDR1 WSHSY and CDR2 SAAADI. This CDR3 is CASTGQGGLYEQYF. The CDR3, as DNA: TGCGCCAGCACGGGGCAGGGGGGCCTCTACGAGCAGTACTTC.

The rearrangement links TRBV7-6 to TRBJ2-1; 8 nucleotides align to TRBD1. Germline trimming cut 4 bases from V and 7 bases from J; bases unmatched to any gene: 9. The germline CDR1 and CDR2 sequences are SGHVS and FNYEAQ. This CDR3 is 15 amino acids long. The CDR3 loop is CASSSGQGRGNEQFF. DNA of the CDR3: TGTGCCAGCAGCTCCGGACAGGGTAGAGGTAATGAGCAGTTCTTC.

The chain carries TRBV4-1 and TRBJ1-4, with 9 bases aligning to TRBD1. V was pared by 1 base and J by 4 bases, with 4 bases of the junction left unmatched. From germline, CDR1 is MGHRA and CDR2 YSYEKL. The CDR3 spans 16 residues. DNA for the CDR3: TGCGCCAGCAGCCAAGTTCGGGGACAGGGTAATGAAAAACTGTTTTTT. Amino acids: CASSQVRGQGNEKLFF.

The chain has TRBV5-1 and TRBJ1-3; D unclear. V was shortened by 1 base and J by 3 bases, with 17 bases between the two germline ends. The CDR3 totals 17 residues. The germline CDR1 and CDR2 sequences are SGHRS and YFSETQ. The CDR3 DNA follows: TGCGCCAGCAGCTTGATCCCCGCGGGTGGCAGTGGAAACACCATATATTTT. Translated: CASSLIPAGGSGNTIYF.

The CDR3 region is CAWSAPDRAGYTF. CDR3 DNA sequence: TGTGCCTGGAGCGCCCCGGACAGGGCCGGCTACACCTTC. The chain carries TRBV30 and TRBJ1-2; 8 bases match TRBD1. Germline V gene sequence: CDR1 GTSNPN, CDR2 SVGIG (reference sequence). The trim removed 3 bases at V and 8 bases at J, leaving 8 bases unmatched. This CDR3 comprises 13 residues.

A few counts support this clone. V usage is TRBV15 and J usage is TRBJ2-3, with 9 bases identical to TRBD2. The length of the CDR3 is 14 residues. Germline V CDR1 and CDR2: LNHNV, YYDKDF (reference sequence). V trimming: 9 bases; J trimming: 2 bases; junction bases outside the gene matches: 6. Here the CDR3 reads CATKSGGNTDTQYF. The CDR3 DNA reads TGTGCCACGAAAAGCGGGGGGAACACAGATACGCAGTATTTT.

This rearrangement joins TRBV12-5 to TRBJ2-1, with TRBD1 matching 8 bases. There are 15 residues in the CDR3. Trimming took 6 bases from V and 4 from J; bases not matched to a gene: 8. CDR1 and CDR2 (germline): LGHNT, FRNRAP. CDR3 amino acids: CASGPGTGLYNEQFF. DNA of the CDR3: TGTGCTAGTGGCCCCGGGACAGGCCTATACAATGAGCAGTTCTTC.

The chain is built from TRBV6-1 and TRBJ2-1; a possible D gene is TRBD1 (6 bases). This CDR3 is built from 18 residues. In germline, CDR1 is MNHNS, CDR2 SASEGT. V shed 0 bases and J shed 4 bases, with 19 bases lying between them. The chain's CDR3 is CASSEASWGTMGYNEQFF. The CDR3, as DNA: TGTGCCAGCAGTGAAGCTTCTTGGGGGACAATGGGGTACAATGAGCAGTTCTTC.